This T cell receptor (beta chain) is from a study of T-cell memory formation after mild COVID-19. Looking at the study overall: TCR clusters were mostly donor specific.

Germline V CDR1 and CDR2: MNHEY, SVGAGI. V lost 0 bases and J 5 bases, leaving 11 bases between the germline ends. This CDR3 comprises 14 residues. Employing constant-segment primers, 5'RACE generated TCR alpha and TCR beta cDNA libraries bearing sample barcodes and UMIs. TCRdb re-derived calls from the 5' RACE reads in MiXCR, one entry per CDR3 protein. The repertoire holds under 250,000 distinct CDR3 sequences, with over 9% as singletons. General study points: For contracting clones, CD4+ ones sat mainly in CM and EM, CD8+ in EMRA. Pre-infection memory carried some responding clones, suggesting that cross-reactive memory joined.

A word on this clonotype: Its antigen is unknown.

This receptor was obtained from a man aged 18 to 30 who had mild COVID-19 (a few samples of this study predate the infection). Cell type and time point are not known. V is TRBV6-5 and J is TRBJ2-7, with a tentative D call TRBD1 (6 bases). The specimen sequenced was PBMCs or a T cell subset sorted from them (not recorded which). Here the CDR3 reads CASSYSQGLDEQYF. The CDR3 DNA sequence: TGTGCCAGCAGTTACTCGCAGGGGCTGGACGAGCAGTACTTC.